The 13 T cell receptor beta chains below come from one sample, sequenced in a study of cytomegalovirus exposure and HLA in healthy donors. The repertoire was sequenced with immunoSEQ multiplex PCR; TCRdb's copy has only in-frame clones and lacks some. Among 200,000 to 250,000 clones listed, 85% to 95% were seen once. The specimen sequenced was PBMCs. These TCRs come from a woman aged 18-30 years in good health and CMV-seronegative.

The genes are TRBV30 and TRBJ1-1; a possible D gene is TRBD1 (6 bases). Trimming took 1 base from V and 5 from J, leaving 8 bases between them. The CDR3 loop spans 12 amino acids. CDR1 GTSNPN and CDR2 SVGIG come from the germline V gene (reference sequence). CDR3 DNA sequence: TGTGCCTGGAGTGCAGGGGTGACTGAAGCTTTCTTT. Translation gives CAWSAGVTEAFF.

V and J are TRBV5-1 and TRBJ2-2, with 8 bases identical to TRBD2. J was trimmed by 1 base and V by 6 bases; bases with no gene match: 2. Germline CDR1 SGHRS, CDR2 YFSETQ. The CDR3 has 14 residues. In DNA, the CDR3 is TGCGCCAGCAAAACTAGCGGGAACACCGGGGAGCTGTTTTTT. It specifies CASKTSGNTGELFF.

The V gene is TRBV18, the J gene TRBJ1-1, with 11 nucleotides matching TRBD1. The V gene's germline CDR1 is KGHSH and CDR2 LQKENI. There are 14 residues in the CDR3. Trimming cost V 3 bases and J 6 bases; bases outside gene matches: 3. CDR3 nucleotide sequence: TGTGCCAGCTCACCGGACAGGGGGCCTGCTGAAGCTTTCTTT. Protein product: CASSPDRGPAEAFF.

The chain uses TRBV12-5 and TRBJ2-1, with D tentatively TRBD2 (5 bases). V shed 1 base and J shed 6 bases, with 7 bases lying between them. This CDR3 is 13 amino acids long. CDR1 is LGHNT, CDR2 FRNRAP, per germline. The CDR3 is CASGLGGINEQFF. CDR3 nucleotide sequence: TGTGCTAGTGGTTTGGGAGGGATCAATGAGCAGTTCTTC.

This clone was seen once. CDR3 sequence (DNA): TGTGCCAGCAGCCCCCGGACAGGCTCCCGGGCTTTCTTT. The encoded protein is CASSPRTGSRAFF. This chain links TRBV7-9 with TRBJ1-1; TRBD1 aligns across 7 bases. CDR3 length: 13 amino acids. Losses at the gene ends were 5 bases for V and 11 bases for J; bases not matched to a gene: 11. The germline CDR1 and CDR2 sequences are SEHNR and FQNEAQ (reference sequence).

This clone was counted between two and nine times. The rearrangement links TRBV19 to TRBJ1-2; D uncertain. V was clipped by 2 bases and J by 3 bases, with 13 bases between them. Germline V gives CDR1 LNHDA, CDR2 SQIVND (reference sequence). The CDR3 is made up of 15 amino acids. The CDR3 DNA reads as TGTGCCAGTAGTATATTCAACGTGGAGGACTATGGCTACACCTTC. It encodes CASSIFNVEDYGYTF.

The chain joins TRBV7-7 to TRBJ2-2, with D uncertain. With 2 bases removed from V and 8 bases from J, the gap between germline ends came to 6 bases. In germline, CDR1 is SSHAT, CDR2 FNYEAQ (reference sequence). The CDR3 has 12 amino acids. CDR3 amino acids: CASSLPEGELFF. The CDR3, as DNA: TGTGCCAGCAGCTTACCGGAGGGGGAGCTGTTTTTT.

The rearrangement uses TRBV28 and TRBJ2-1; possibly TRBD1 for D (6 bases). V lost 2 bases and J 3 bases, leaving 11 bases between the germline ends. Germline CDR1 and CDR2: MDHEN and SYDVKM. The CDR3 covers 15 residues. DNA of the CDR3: TGTGCCAGCAGTTTAAGCAGGGGCCACTACAATGAGCAGTTCTTC. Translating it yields CASSLSRGHYNEQFF. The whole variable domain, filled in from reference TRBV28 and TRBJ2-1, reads DVKVTQSSRYLVKRTGEKVFLECVQDMDHENMFWYRQDPGLGLRLIYFSYDVKMKEKGDIPEGYSVSREKKERFSLILESASTNQTSMYLCASSLSRGHYNEQFFGPGTRLTVL.

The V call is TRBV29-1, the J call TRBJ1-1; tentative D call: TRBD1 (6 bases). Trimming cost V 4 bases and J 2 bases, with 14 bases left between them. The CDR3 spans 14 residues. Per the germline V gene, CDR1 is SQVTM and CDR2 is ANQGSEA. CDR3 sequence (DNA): TGCAGCGTTGTTAAAGGACAGACAAACACTGAAGCTTTCTTT. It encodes CSVVKGQTNTEAFF.

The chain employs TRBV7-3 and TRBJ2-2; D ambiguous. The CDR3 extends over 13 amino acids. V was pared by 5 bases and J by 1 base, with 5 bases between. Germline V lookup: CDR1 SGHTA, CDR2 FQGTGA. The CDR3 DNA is TGTGCCAGCAGCCACAAGAACACCGGGGAGCTGTTTTTT. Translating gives CASSHKNTGELFF.

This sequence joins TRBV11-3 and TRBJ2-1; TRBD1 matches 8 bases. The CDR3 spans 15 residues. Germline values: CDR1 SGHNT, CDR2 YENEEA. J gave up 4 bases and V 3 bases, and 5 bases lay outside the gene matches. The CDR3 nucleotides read TGTGCCAGCAGCTTGGACAGGGCTTCTTACAATGAGCAGTTCTTC. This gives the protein CASSLDRASYNEQFF.

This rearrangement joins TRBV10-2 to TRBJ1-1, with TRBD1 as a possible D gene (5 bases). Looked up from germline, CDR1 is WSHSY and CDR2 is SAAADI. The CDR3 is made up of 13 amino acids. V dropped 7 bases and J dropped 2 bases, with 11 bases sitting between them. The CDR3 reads CASTWGGNTEAFF. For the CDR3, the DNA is TGCGCCAGCACCTGGGGGGGTAACACTGAAGCTTTCTTT.

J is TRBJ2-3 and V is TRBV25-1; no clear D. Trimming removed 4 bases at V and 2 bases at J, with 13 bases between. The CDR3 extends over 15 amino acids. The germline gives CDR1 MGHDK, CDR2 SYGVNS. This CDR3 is CASSVYGGNTDTQYF. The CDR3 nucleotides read TGTGCCAGCAGTGTGTATGGCGGAAACACAGATACGCAGTATTTT.